This T cell receptor beta chain stems from a study of blood T cell repertoires in COVID-19. Study summary: There were acute and convalescent COVID-19 samples, and they came from the United States, Italy and Spain. PBMCs, B-cell-depleted T cells, or T cells provided the cDNA or gDNA that made up the material.

Per the study methods: Estimation of nucleated cell counts was performed using reference gene primer amplification. TCRdb's copy holds only in-frame clones and misses some; the assay was immunoSEQ multiplex PCR. V and J calls plus clone size are reproduced from that table; the DNA served to infer D and trimming. The table records about 73,000 clones, 90% of them present only once. Germline loops: CDR1 MGHRA, CDR2 YSYEKL. The CDR3 consists of 16 residues. With 2 bases removed from V and 6 bases from J, the gap between germline ends came to 17 bases. The chain uses TRBV4-1 and TRBJ1-5; D remains ambiguous. The receptor was isolated from a woman in her late teens or twenties with acute or convalescent COVID-19. Sequencing was done on a sample of peripheral blood. The CDR3 sequence: CASSQRRVLRGQPQHF. CDR3 DNA sequence: TGCGCCAGCAGCCAACGTAGAGTTCTCCGGGGTCAGCCCCAGCATTTT.